These 15 T cell receptor beta chains share one sample of origin, sequenced in a study of CD4+ T cells in melanoma. Sequencing used immunoSEQ multiplex PCR; TCRdb keeps in-frame clones, though not all of them. The profile shows about 140,000 clones, 92% of them singletons. The receptors shown here come from a human donor with melanoma.

CDR3 amino acids: CAWGGKGQASSYNSPLHF. As DNA, the CDR3 is TGTGCCTGGGGGGGAAAGGGACAGGCGAGCTCCTATAATTCACCCCTCCACTTT. The chain links TRBV30 to TRBJ1-6; TRBD1 agrees at 8 bases. Germline V gene lookup returns CDR1 GTSNPN and CDR2 SVGIG (reference sequence). Trimming removed 5 bases from V and 0 bases from J; junction bases left unmatched: 12. This CDR3 is 18 amino acids long.

J is TRBJ1-5 and V is TRBV2, with D possibly TRBD1 on 6 matching bases. V lost 5 bases and J 2 bases, leaving 13 bases between the germline ends. There are 15 residues in the CDR3. Looked up from germline, CDR1 is SNHLY and CDR2 is FYNNEI. The CDR3 DNA is TGTGCCAGCAGTCTCAGGACAGCGCGCAATCAGCCCCAGCATTTT. Encoded protein: CASSLRTARNQPQHF. The complete variable domain, with remaining parts taken from reference TRBV2 and TRBJ1-5, reads EPEVTQTPSHQVTQMGQEVILRCVPISNHLYFYWYRQILGQKVEFLVSFYNNEISEKSEIFDDQFSVERPDGSNFTLKIRSTKLEDSAMYFCASSLRTARNQPQHFGDGTRLSIL.

The chain recombines TRBV9 with TRBJ2-1; TRBD1 matches 9 bases. There are 16 residues in the CDR3. In germline, CDR1 is SGDLS, CDR2 YYNGEE. V lost 0 bases and J lost 7; bases outside the gene matches: 8. The DNA for the CDR3 is TGTGCCAGCAGCGTAGCCCCCTGGACAGGGGAGAATGAGCAGTTCTTC. Protein: CASSVAPWTGENEQFF.

This clone was found once. The chain has TRBV5-1 and TRBJ1-1; possibly TRBD1 for D (5 bases). Germline values: CDR1 SGHRS, CDR2 YFSETQ. Trimming shortened V by 4 bases and J by 1 base, and 11 bases separated the two germline ends. This CDR3 is 14 amino acids long. In DNA, the CDR3 is TGCGCCAGCAGCCCCGTGACAGCGAACACTGAAGCTTTCTTT. It encodes CASSPVTANTEAFF.

The chain is built from TRBV18 and TRBJ2-3; 9 nucleotides align to TRBD1. Looked up from germline, CDR1 is KGHSH and CDR2 is LQKENI. CDR3 length equals 16 residues. V shed 5 bases, J shed 1 base, and the junction held 7 bases outside the gene matches. DNA of the CDR3: TGTGCCAGCTCAACATACAGGGGGCGAGGCACAGATACGCAGTATTTT. It translates to CASSTYRGRGTDTQYF.

The chain carries TRBV28 and TRBJ2-7; 7 bases agree with TRBD1. V shed 5 bases, J shed 1 base, and the junction held 5 bases outside the gene matches. The CDR3 spans 14 residues. The V gene's germline CDR1 is MDHEN and CDR2 SYDVKM. In nucleotides, the CDR3 is TGTGCCAGCAGTACGAGACAGGGTTCCTACGAGCAGTACTTC. Translated, it gives CASSTRQGSYEQYF.

The chain recombines TRBV5-1 with TRBJ2-1; 8 nucleotides align to TRBD1. With V trimmed by 1 base and J by 7 bases, 10 bases remained unmatched. In germline, CDR1 is SGHRS, CDR2 YFSETQ. The CDR3 runs to 16 residues. This CDR3 is CASSLLSGQGRNEQFF. Written as DNA, the CDR3 is TGCGCCAGCAGCTTGCTATCCGGACAGGGAAGAAATGAGCAGTTCTTC.

The chain joins TRBV6-5 to TRBJ2-7; no clear D. Germline values: CDR1 MNHEY, CDR2 SVGAGI. The CDR3 contains 14 residues. Trimming pared 0 bases from V and 2 bases from J, leaving 8 bases between. CDR3 region: CASSYSASTYEQYF. CDR3 in DNA: TGTGCCAGCAGTTACTCGGCATCGACCTACGAGCAGTACTTC.

This chain joins TRBV19 and TRBJ2-3; D gene uncertain. The ends were cut back, 8 bases at V and 4 bases at J, with 16 bases in the middle. Germline V gene lookup returns CDR1 LNHDA and CDR2 SQIVND (reference sequence). CDR3 length equals 14 residues. Here the CDR3 DNA reads TGTGCCAGTGGACCCCGACGGGTGTCAGATACGCAGTATTTT. Protein: CASGPRRVSDTQYF.

Notes on this clone: The same CDR3 also results from other DNA sequences found in this sample. V is TRBV2 and J is TRBJ1-5; a possible D gene is TRBD1 (6 bases). Trimming pared 5 bases from V and 0 bases from J, leaving 11 bases between. Germline lookup yields CDR1 SNHLY and CDR2 FYNNEI. The CDR3 covers 15 residues. For the CDR3, the DNA is TGTGCCAGCAGTTCCGACAGGCATAGCAATCAGCCCCAGCATTTT. Its translation: CASSSDRHSNQPQHF.

This clone has just a few counts. The V and J genes are TRBV30 and TRBJ1-5; D is uncertain. CDR3 length: 12 residues. The germline V and J ends were trimmed by 3 bases and 6 bases, with 9 bases remaining between them. CDR1 and CDR2 from the germline V gene are GTSNPN and SVGIG (reference sequence). CDR3 in DNA: TGTGCCTGGAGCGATGGAACTCAGCCCCAGCATTTT. As protein: CAWSDGTQPQHF. The full variable domain, with the rest looked up from reference TRBV30 and TRBJ1-5, is SQTIHQWPATLVQPVGSPLSLECTVEGTSNPNLYWYRQAAGRGLQLLFYSVGIGQISSEVPQNLSASRPQDRQFILSSKKLLLSDSGFYLCAWSDGTQPQHFGDGTRLSIL.

The chain carries TRBV5-4 and TRBJ2-5; D not certain. Trimming pared 2 bases from V and 2 bases from J, leaving 7 bases between. This CDR3 has 13 residues. The germline V gene has CDR1 SGHNT and CDR2 YYREEE (reference sequence). The CDR3 region has the DNA TGTGCCAGCAGCTTCGGGCTACAAGAGACCCAGTACTTC. Its translation: CASSFGLQETQYF.

A note on this clone: Other DNA sequences in the sample encode the same CDR3. The chain joins TRBV10-3 to TRBJ1-1; maybe TRBD1 (5 bases). The CDR3 consists of 13 residues. The V gene lost 4 bases and the J gene lost 2 bases, with 8 bases spanning the gap. Germline CDR1 and CDR2: ENHRY and SYGVKD. CDR3 region: CAISVQGNTEAFF. The DNA for the CDR3 is TGTGCCATCAGTGTGCAGGGCAACACTGAAGCTTTCTTT.

As concerns this clone: The sample has other DNA sequences that encode this CDR3 too. The V call is TRBV12-5, the J call TRBJ1-6; D not certain. There are 13 residues in the CDR3. The V and J ends lost 1 base and 9 bases respectively, with 7 bases between them. CDR1 and CDR2 from the germline V gene are LGHNT and FRNRAP. CDR3 protein: CASGLETGSPLHF. The CDR3, as DNA: TGTGCTAGTGGTTTGGAAACCGGTTCACCCCTCCACTTT.

This chain connects TRBV11-2 to TRBJ2-5; 7 nucleotides line up with TRBD1. Per germline, CDR1 SGHAT and CDR2 FQNNGV. The CDR3 covers 16 residues. V shed 4 bases and J 5 bases; nucleotides not matched to a gene: 13. The DNA for the CDR3 is TGTGCCAGCAGCTCGCCCTTACAGGGGTTAAGGGAGACCCAGTACTTC. Translating it yields CASSSPLQGLRETQYF.